One and the same sample provided the 10 T cell receptor beta chains below, sequenced in a study of blood T cell repertoires in COVID-19. Sequencing used immunoSEQ multiplex PCR; TCRdb keeps in-frame clones, though not all of them. The table shows fewer than 250,000 clones, with roughly 80% occurring only once. Material for sequencing was PBMCs or T cells enriched from blood (not recorded which). All receptors come from a woman between 25 and 40 years old who had recovered from COVID-19.

This chain connects TRBV7-6 to TRBJ2-7; TRBD1 might be the D (6 bases). The CDR3 length is 14 residues. V dropped 8 bases and J dropped 2 bases, with 16 bases sitting between them. Germline V CDR1 and CDR2: SGHVS, FNYEAQ. DNA for the CDR3: TGTGCCAGCTGCAGAGGCAGGGGCCCCTACGAGCAGTACTTC. This codes for CASCRGRGPYEQYF.

This chain joins TRBV6-5 and TRBJ1-1, with D unresolved. The CDR3 is 11 amino acids. Looked up from germline, CDR1 is MNHEY and CDR2 is SVGAGI. Trimming removed 7 bases at V and 1 base at J, with 4 bases between. CDR3 sequence: CASKANTEAFF. The CDR3 coding sequence is TGTGCCAGCAAAGCGAACACTGAAGCTTTCTTT.

The chain carries TRBV19 and TRBJ1-2; 8 bases align to TRBD1. CDR3 length equals 16 residues. The V gene end was trimmed by 2 bases and the J gene end by 3 bases; junction bases not matched to a gene: 8. Germline V lookup: CDR1 LNHDA, CDR2 SQIVND (reference sequence). As DNA, the CDR3 is TGTGCCAGTAGTATACTAGGACAGGGTAGGGACTATGGCTACACCTTC. Protein: CASSILGQGRDYGYTF.

The table lists this clone with a count of one. The chain joins TRBV5-1 to TRBJ2-3, with 12 bases identical to TRBD1. CDR3 length: 17 amino acids. Unmatched junction bases numbered 6, after V lost 4 bases and J lost 0 bases. Germline V lookup: CDR1 SGHRS, CDR2 YFSETQ. As DNA, the CDR3 is TGCGCCAGCAGCCGGGACAGGGGGCCACCTAGCACAGATACGCAGTATTTT. It translates to CASSRDRGPPSTDTQYF.

In its sample, this clone ranks as medium-sized (0.01 to 0.1%). V and J are TRBV6-4 and TRBJ2-3; TRBD1 matches at 10 bases. Germline values: CDR1 MRHNA, CDR2 SNTAGT. Germline trimming cut 4 bases from V and 1 base from J; bases unmatched to any gene: 2. CDR3 size: 15 residues. Here the CDR3 reads CASSAGTGGTDTQYF. CDR3 nucleotide sequence: TGTGCCAGCAGTGCCGGGACAGGGGGCACAGATACGCAGTATTTT.

The chain employs TRBV5-1 and TRBJ1-4; 10 bases are shared with TRBD1. The CDR3 is 14 residues long. The germline gives CDR1 SGHRS, CDR2 YFSETQ. With 4 bases clipped from V and 6 bases from J, the junction kept 3 bases outside the gene matches. The DNA for the CDR3 is TGCGCCAGCAGCGCGGGACAGGGGTATGAAAAACTGTTTTTT. This sequence encodes CASSAGQGYEKLFF. The full variable domain, with the rest looked up from reference TRBV5-1 and TRBJ1-4, is KAGVTQTPRYLIKTRGQQVTLSCSPISGHRSVSWYQQTPGQGLQFLFEYFSETQRNKGNFPGRFSGRQFSNSRSEMNVSTLELGDSALYLCASSAGQGYEKLFFGSGTQLSVL.

The J gene is TRBJ2-5, the V gene TRBV30, with a tentative D call TRBD2 (6 bases). CDR3 length equals 9 residues. V lost 8 bases and J lost 5, with 6 bases in between. Germline CDR1 and CDR2: GTSNPN and SVGIG (reference sequence). This CDR3 reads CAGGETQYF. The CDR3 DNA reads TGTGCCGGAGGGGAGACCCAGTACTTC.

Comments on this clone: At one boundary the junction diverges from the germline segment, which might be a read error. The V and J genes are TRBV28 and TRBJ1-5; TRBD1 agrees at 9 bases. The V gene's germline CDR1 is MDHEN and CDR2 SYDVKM. The CDR3 covers 14 residues. In DNA, the CDR3 is TGTGCCAGCAGTCCCGGGACAGGGTATCATCCCCAGCATTTT. Protein sequence: CASSPGTGYHPQHF. The whole variable domain, filled in from reference TRBV28 and TRBJ1-5, reads DVKVTQSSRYLVKRTGEKVFLECVQDMDHENMFWYRQDPGLGLRLIYFSYDVKMKEKGDIPEGYSVSREKKERFSLILESASTNQTSMYLCASSPGTGYHPQHFGDGTRLSIL.

The gene calls are TRBV19 and TRBJ2-4; 9 bases align to TRBD1. CDR3 length: 14 residues. CDR1 and CDR2 from the germline V gene are LNHDA and SQIVND (reference sequence). With 3 bases clipped from V and 8 bases from J, the junction kept 5 bases outside the gene matches. The CDR3 sequence: CASSIGTGTHIQYF. The CDR3 region has the DNA TGTGCCAGTAGTATTGGGACAGGGACGCACATTCAGTACTTC.

V is TRBV24-1 and J is TRBJ2-3, with 9 bases fitting TRBD1. With V trimmed by 12 bases and J by 3 bases, 9 bases remained unmatched. The CDR3 has 14 residues. Per germline, CDR1 KGHDR and CDR2 SFDVKD. The CDR3 nucleotides read TGTGCCGCCCGGGGACAGGGCTCTACAGATACGCAGTATTTT. As protein: CAARGQGSTDTQYF.